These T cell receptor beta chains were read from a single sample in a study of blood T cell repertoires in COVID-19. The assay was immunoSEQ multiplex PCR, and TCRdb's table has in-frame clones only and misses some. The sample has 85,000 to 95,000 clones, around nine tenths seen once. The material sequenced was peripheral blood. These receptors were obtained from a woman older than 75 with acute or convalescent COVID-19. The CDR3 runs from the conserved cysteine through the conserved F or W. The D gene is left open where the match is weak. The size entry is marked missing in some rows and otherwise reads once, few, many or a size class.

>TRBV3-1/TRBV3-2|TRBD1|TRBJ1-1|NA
TGTGCCAGCAGCCAGCAGGGGGCAGCGACTGAAGCTTTCTTT
CASSQQGAATEAFF
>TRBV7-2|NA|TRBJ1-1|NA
TGTGCCAGCAGCCAACAGGGGAACACTGAAGCTTTCTTT
CASSQQGNTEAFF
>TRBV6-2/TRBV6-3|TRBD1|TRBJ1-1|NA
TGTGCCAGCAGTGGACAGGGGGTTGACTATTCTGTGGCTTTCTTT
CASSGQGVDYSVAFF
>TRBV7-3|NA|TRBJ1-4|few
TGTGCCAGCAGCCAGATCGCGGGGGCAAAACTGTTTTTT
CASSQIAGAKLFF
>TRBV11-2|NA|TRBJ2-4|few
TGTGCCAGCAAGGAGGGCGAGGAAAACATTCAGTACTTT
CASKEGEENIQYF
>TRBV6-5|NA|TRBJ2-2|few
TGTGCCAGCAGACGCGGACTTCTGAACACCGGGGAGCTGTTTTTT
CASRRGLLNTGELFF
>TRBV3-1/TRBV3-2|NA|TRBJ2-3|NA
TGTGCCAGCAGCCATGGAATAGCGAGCGTCACAGATACGCAGTATTTT
CASSHGIASVTDTQYF
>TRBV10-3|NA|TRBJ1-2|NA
TGTGCCATCCTCCAGGGGACCACCTATGGCTACACCTTC
CAILQGTTYGYTF
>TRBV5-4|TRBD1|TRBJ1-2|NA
TGTGCCAGCAGCTTTGACAGGGTAGTTAGTGGCTACACCTTC
CASSFDRVVSGYTF
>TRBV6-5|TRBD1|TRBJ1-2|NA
TGTGCCAGCAGCCGAGGACAGGGACGCTATGGCTACACCTTC
CASSRGQGRYGYTF
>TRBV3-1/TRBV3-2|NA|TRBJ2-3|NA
TGTGCCAGCAGCCAAGACCCCCCTCGGGGGAGCACAGATACGCAGTATTTT
CASSQDPPRGSTDTQYF
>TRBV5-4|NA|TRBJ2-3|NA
TGTGCCAGCAGCTTGGCGGGCACAGATACGCAGTATTTT
CASSLAGTDTQYF
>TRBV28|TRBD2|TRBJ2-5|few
TGTGCCAGCAGTCTCCCGGGAGGGAGGGAAGAGACCCAGTACTTC
CASSLPGGREETQYF
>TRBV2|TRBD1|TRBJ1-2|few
TGTGCCAGCTCTAGGGACAGGGAAACCTATGGCTACACCTTC
CASSRDRETYGYTF
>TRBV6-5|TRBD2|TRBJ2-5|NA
TGTGCCAGCAGTTATGACTCTAGCGGGGGGGGGACCCAGTACTTC
CASSYDSSGGGTQYF
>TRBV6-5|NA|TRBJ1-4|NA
TGTGCCAGTCGGCGGGGGGATGAAAAACTGTTTTTT
CASRRGDEKLFF
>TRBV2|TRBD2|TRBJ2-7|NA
TGTGCCAGCGACGCACAGTGGGGGGGGGAGCAGTACTTC
CASDAQWGGEQYF
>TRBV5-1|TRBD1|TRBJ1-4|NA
TGCGCCAGCAGCTTGGGGTCTAGACCGGGACAGGTTAATGAAAAACTGTTTTTT
CASSLGSRPGQVNEKLFF
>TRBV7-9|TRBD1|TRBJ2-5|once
TGTGCCAGCAGCATTACCGGGACAGGGGGCGAGGAGACCCAGTACTTC
CASSITGTGGEETQYF
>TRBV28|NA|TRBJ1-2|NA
TGTGCCAGCAGTGAAAACTGGGGGAGGCAGGCCTATGGCTACACCTTC
CASSENWGRQAYGYTF
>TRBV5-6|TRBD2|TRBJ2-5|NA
TGTGCCAGCAGCCCAAGGGTAGCGGGGGGATGGGGACAAGAGACCCAGTACTTC
CASSPRVAGGWGQETQYF
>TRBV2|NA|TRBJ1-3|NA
TGTGCCAGCAGTGAGAGAGGGATCTCTGGAAACACCATATATTTT
CASSERGISGNTIYF
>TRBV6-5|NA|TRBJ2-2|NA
TGTGCCAGCAAGGCGGTCGGCGCCGGGGAGCTGTTTTTT
CASKAVGAGELFF
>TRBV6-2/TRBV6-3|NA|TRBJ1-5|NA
TGTGCCAGCAGTTCCCTACAGGGCAATCAGCCCCAGCATTTT
CASSSLQGNQPQHF
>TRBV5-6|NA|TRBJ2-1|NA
TGTGCCAGCAGCCATAAACTAGCATCCTCCTACAATGAGCAGTTCTTC
CASSHKLASSYNEQFF
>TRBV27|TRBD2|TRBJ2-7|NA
TGTGCCAGCAGTTCCGCGCCTAGCGGGCACTACGAGCAGTACTTC
CASSSAPSGHYEQYF
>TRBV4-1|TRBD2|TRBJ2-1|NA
TGCGCCAGCAGCCCAGCGGGGGGGGCACCCAATGAGCAGTTCTTC
CASSPAGGAPNEQFF
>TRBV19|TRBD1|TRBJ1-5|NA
TGTGCCAGTAGCAGGACAGGGGGTAGCAATCAGCCCCAGCATTTT
CASSRTGGSNQPQHF
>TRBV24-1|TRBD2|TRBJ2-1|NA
TGTGCCACCAGTGATCCAACGACTAGCGGGTACAATGAGCAGTTCTTC
CATSDPTTSGYNEQFF
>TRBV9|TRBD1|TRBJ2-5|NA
TGTGCCAGCAGCGTAGCCGGGACAGTTGGAGAGACCCAGTACTTC
CASSVAGTVGETQYF
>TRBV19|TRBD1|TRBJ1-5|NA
TGTGCCAGTAGTAGGGGACAGGGGATCTATCAGCCCCAGCATTTT
CASSRGQGIYQPQHF
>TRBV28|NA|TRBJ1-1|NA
TGTGCCAGCAGTTTACCCCTCACAGGGAACACTGAAGCTTTCTTT
CASSLPLTGNTEAFF
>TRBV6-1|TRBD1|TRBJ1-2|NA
TGTGCCAGCAGTGCGGACAGGGGAGGGGGGATCTATGGCTACACCTTC
CASSADRGGGIYGYTF
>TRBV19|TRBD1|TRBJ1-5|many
TGTGCCAGTACCTCCATCCTGGAAACAGGGGGGAATCAGCCCCAGCATTTT
CASTSILETGGNQPQHF
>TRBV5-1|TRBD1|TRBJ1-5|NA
TGCGCCAGCAGCTTCACCGGGACAGGGTATCAGCCCCAGCATTTT
CASSFTGTGYQPQHF
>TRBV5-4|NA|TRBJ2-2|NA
TGTGCCAGCAGCTTGGAACAGAACACCGGGGAGCTGTTTTTT
CASSLEQNTGELFF
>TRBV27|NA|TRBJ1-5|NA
TGTGCCAGCAGTCCCCGGGTGGATGGCAATCAGCCCCAGCATTTT
CASSPRVDGNQPQHF
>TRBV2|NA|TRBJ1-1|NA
TGTGCCAGCAGTGAACTCCGACTACCCATGAACACTGAAGCTTTCTTT
CASSELRLPMNTEAFF
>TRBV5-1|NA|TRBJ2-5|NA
TGCGCCAGCAGCGTGACTACGCGGGAGACCCAGTACTTC
CASSVTTRETQYF
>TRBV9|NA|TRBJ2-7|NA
TGTGCCAGCAGCGTATCGGAGGGGTCAGGGTCCTACGAGCAGTACTTC
CASSVSEGSGSYEQYF
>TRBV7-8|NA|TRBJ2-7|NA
TGTGCCAGCAGCAGCGCCCCATATGGGGGGGCCTCCTACGAGCAGTACTTC
CASSSAPYGGASYEQYF
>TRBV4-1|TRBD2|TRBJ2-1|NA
TGCGCCAGCAGCCAGGATCCGGGACTAGCGGGGGGACGGTACAATGAGCAGTTCTTC
CASSQDPGLAGGRYNEQFF
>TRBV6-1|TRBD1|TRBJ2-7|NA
TGTGCCAGCAGTGAATGGACAGGGGTGGCCTACGAGCAGTACTTC
CASSEWTGVAYEQYF
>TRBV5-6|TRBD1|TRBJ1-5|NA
TGTGCCAGCAGCCGATTCGGACAGGGCGTGAGGCCCCAGCATTTT
CASSRFGQGVRPQHF
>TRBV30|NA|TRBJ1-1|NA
TGTGCCTGGAGTTGGACACAGAACACTGAAGCTTTCTTT
CAWSWTQNTEAFF
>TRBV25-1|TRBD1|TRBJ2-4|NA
TGTGCCAGCGGGACAGGGGCTTTCCCAGGCAAAAACATTCAGTACTTC
CASGTGAFPGKNIQYF
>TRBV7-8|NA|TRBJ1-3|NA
TGTGCCAGCAGCTTAGAGACAGGTCTTTCTGGAAACACCATATATTTT
CASSLETGLSGNTIYF
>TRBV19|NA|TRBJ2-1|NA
TGTGCCAGTAGTATTGAGGCAGGGAACAATGAGCAGTTCTTC
CASSIEAGNNEQFF
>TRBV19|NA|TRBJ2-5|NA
TGTGCCAGTAGTATACTTCGCCCACAGGGTCAAGAGACCCAGTACTTC
CASSILRPQGQETQYF
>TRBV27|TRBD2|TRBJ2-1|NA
TGTGCCAGCAGTTTCGGACTAGCACAAGAGCAGTTCTTC
CASSFGLAQEQFF
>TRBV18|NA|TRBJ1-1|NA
TGTGCCAGCTCCCGCGACAGAAAATGGACTGAAGCTTTCTTT
CASSRDRKWTEAFF
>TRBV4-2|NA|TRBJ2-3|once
TGTGCCAGCAGCCAAGATTCAGGGAGCGGGGATACGCAGTATTTT
CASSQDSGSGDTQYF
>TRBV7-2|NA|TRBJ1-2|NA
TGTGCCAGCAGCGCCCGGGCAGGGGTTGGCTATGGCTACACCTTC
CASSARAGVGYGYTF
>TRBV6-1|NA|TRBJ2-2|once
TGTGCCAGCAGTGAAGCACGGGGGACCGGGGAGCTGTTTTTT
CASSEARGTGELFF